What follows are 10 T cell receptor beta chains derived from one specimen sequenced in a study of blood T cell repertoires in COVID-19. Libraries were prepared by immunoSEQ multiplex PCR; TCRdb keeps only in-frame clonotypes and omits some of them. The top ten clones hold 2.5% to 3% of a sample with tens of thousands of clones, roughly 90% of them seen once. The specimen sequenced was peripheral blood. These receptors all come from a human donor in a cohort sampled during active COVID-19.

This chain uses TRBV7-9 with TRBJ2-1, with 7 bases that match TRBD2. Germline V gives CDR1 SEHNR, CDR2 FQNEAQ (reference sequence). The CDR3 is 16 amino acids. V gave up 5 bases and J gave up 4 bases; unmatched junction bases: 11. DNA for the CDR3: TGTGCCAGCAGCCACAGACCGCCTAGCGGTTACAATGAGCAGTTCTTC. Translation: CASSHRPPSGYNEQFF.

The DNA for the CDR3 is TGTGCCAGCAGTAACCGACAGGGTTCGTATCAGCCCCAGCATTTT. As protein: CASSNRQGSYQPQHF. The chain uses TRBV28 and TRBJ1-5; TRBD1 agrees at 7 bases. Per germline, CDR1 MDHEN and CDR2 SYDVKM. The CDR3 contains 15 residues. After removal of 5 bases from V and 5 bases from J, the junction contained 9 bases not matched to a gene.

This clone was counted once. This rearrangement joins TRBV18 to TRBJ2-3; D possibly corresponds to TRBD1 (5 bases). The CDR3 runs to 18 residues. Germline V gene data show CDR1 as KGHSH and CDR2 as LQKENI. Trimming stripped 1 base from V and 5 bases from J, with 22 bases between. This chain's CDR3 is CASSPLLQGQRMGDTQYF. CDR3 bases: TGTGCCAGCTCACCACTCCTTCAGGGCCAAAGAATGGGAGATACGCAGTATTTT. The variable domain in full, with the rest retrieved from reference TRBV18 and TRBJ2-3, is NAGVMQNPRHLVRRRGQEARLRCSPMKGHSHVYWYRQLPEEGLKFMVYLQKENIIDESGMPKERFSAEFPKEGPSILRIQQVVRGDSAAYFCASSPLLQGQRMGDTQYFGPGTRLTVL.

The chain has TRBV7-2 and TRBJ1-1; no reliable D call. This CDR3 is 15 amino acids long. Trimming took 2 bases from V and 3 from J, leaving 13 bases between them. Germline-derived CDR1 and CDR2 are SGHTA and FQGNSA. This CDR3 reads CASSLMAVRDTEAFF. The CDR3 bases are TGTGCCAGCAGCTTAATGGCGGTGAGGGACACTGAAGCTTTCTTT.

The chain couples TRBV28 to TRBJ2-1, with TRBD1 matching 10 bases. CDR3 length: 15 amino acids. V lost 6 bases and J lost 3; bases outside the gene matches: 5. Germline CDR1 is MDHEN and CDR2 is SYDVKM. For the CDR3, the DNA is TGTGCCAGCAGCCGGGGACAGGGGTACTACAATGAGCAGTTCTTC. Protein: CASSRGQGYYNEQFF.

This clone was observed a few times. V gene TRBV2 combines with J gene TRBJ2-7; D is perhaps TRBD2 (7 bases). Germline loops: CDR1 SNHLY, CDR2 FYNNEI. The CDR3 has 16 amino acids. V dropped 1 base and J dropped 6 bases, with 19 bases sitting between them. The CDR3 here is CASSEEGGGARSEQYF. CDR3 nucleotides: TGTGCCAGCAGTGAAGAAGGAGGGGGGGCGAGGTCCGAGCAGTACTTC. Full variable domain (remainder filled in from reference TRBV2 and TRBJ2-7): EPEVTQTPSHQVTQMGQEVILRCVPISNHLYFYWYRQILGQKVEFLVSFYNNEISEKSEIFDDQFSVERPDGSNFTLKIRSTKLEDSAMYFCASSEEGGGARSEQYFGPGTRLTVT.

This clone showed up just a few times. This chain joins TRBV19 and TRBJ1-5; D possibly corresponds to TRBD1 (5 bases). This CDR3 has 16 residues. Germline V lookup: CDR1 LNHDA, CDR2 SQIVND (reference sequence). Between the trimmed V and J ends, which lost 2 bases and 2 bases, there was a span of 13 bases. This chain's CDR3 is CASSITGARGNQPQHF. The CDR3 nucleotides are TGTGCCAGTAGTATAACAGGAGCCCGGGGCAATCAGCCCCAGCATTTT.

The chain employs TRBV29-1 and TRBJ1-1, with 9 bases matching TRBD1. This CDR3 has 14 residues. Germline CDR1 and CDR2: SQVTM and ANQGSEA. Trimming took 6 bases from V and 0 from J; bases not matched to a gene: 5. CDR3 loop: CSVGQGKVNTEAFF. CDR3 DNA: TGCAGCGTCGGACAGGGGAAGGTGAACACTGAAGCTTTCTTT.

The gene calls are TRBV19 and TRBJ2-7, with 9 bases matching TRBD2. The V and J ends lost 2 bases and 6 bases, in that order; junction bases with no gene match: 11. Germline V gives CDR1 LNHDA, CDR2 SQIVND (reference sequence). The CDR3 spans 16 residues. The CDR3: CASSILRASGDGEQYF. For the CDR3, the DNA is TGTGCCAGTAGTATATTACGGGCTAGCGGGGACGGCGAGCAGTACTTC.

The V gene is TRBV6-4, the J gene TRBJ1-1; 7 positions agree with TRBD1. The germline gives CDR1 MRHNA, CDR2 SNTAGT. Unmatched junction bases numbered 7, after V lost 5 bases and J lost 4 bases. CDR3 length: 14 residues. CDR3 region: CASSQQTGATEAFF. The CDR3 nucleotides are TGTGCCAGCAGTCAACAAACAGGGGCCACTGAAGCTTTCTTT.